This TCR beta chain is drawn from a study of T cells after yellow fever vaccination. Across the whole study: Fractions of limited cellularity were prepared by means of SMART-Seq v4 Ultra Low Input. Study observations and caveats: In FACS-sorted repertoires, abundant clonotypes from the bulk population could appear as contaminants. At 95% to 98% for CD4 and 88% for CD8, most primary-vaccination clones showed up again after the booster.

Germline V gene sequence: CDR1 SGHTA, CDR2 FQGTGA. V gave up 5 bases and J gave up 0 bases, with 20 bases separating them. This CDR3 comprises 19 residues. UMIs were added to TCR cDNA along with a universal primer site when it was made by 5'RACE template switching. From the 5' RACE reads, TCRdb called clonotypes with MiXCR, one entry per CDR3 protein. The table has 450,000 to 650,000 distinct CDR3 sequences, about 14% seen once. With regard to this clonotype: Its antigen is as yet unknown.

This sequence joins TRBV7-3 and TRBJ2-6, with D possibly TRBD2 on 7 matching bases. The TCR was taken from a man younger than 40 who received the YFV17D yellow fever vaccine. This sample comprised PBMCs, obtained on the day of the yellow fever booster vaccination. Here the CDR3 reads CASSPVGGHRTSGANVLTF. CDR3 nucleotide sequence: TGTGCCAGCAGCCCAGTCGGGGGGCACAGGACCTCTGGGGCCAACGTCCTGACTTTC.